This TCR beta chain was captured by sequencing in a study of spatial heterogeneity in lung cancer (dated by TCRdb to about 2019). For the wider study: More beta-chain than alpha-chain transcripts were consistently detected, likely reflecting higher beta-chain transcript abundance. In non-small cell lung cancer, the study quantitatively compared TCR alpha and beta repertoires across several tumor regions, matched nontumor lung, and blood. In the raw uncorrected reads, each unique combination of TCR and UMI appeared more than ten times on average. Both alpha and beta chains were TCR-sequenced in samples taken at surgery, namely 220 tumor regions, around 64 matched nontumor lung samples and over 55 PBMC samples. TCR repertoire features were related to nonsynonymous mutation counts determined by whole-exome sequencing of tumor tissue.

Interpreted using the paper, the time point label stands for: sample taken at primary tumor resection. The donors were 70 or so patients from the lung TRACERx cohort who had early-stage, untreated non-small cell lung cancer. For TCR sequencing, whole RNA was extracted from tumor and nontumor lung tissue, or from cryopreserved PBMC samples, and no cell sorting was done. Only patients with enough RNA available from two or more tumor regions were chosen for TCR sequencing. This clonotype occurred many times. The specificity of this receptor is unknown. No base qualities exist here, and no much larger clone lies one base off it. The paper's findings and limits, for the study overall: Additional single-cell paired TCR alpha and beta sequencing was considered necessary to confirm, at a functional level, the hypothesis that regional TCRs recognize regional mutations. Ubiquitous expanded tumor TCRs showed up in blood more often at tumor resection than at routine follow-up.

CDR1 LNHDA and CDR2 SQIVND are derived from the germline V gene (reference sequence). The CDR3, from cysteine to phenylalanine, totals 14 residues. Left in the record is the CDR3 DNA by itself, 42 bases read in frame from the first base. V sheds 7 bases and J sheds 0 bases, leaving 7 bases between their ends. The library was made by 5' RACE. The sample was run on a NextSeq 500. To allow correction of PCR and sequencing errors, the TCR library protocol tagged every TCR cDNA molecule with a unique molecular identifier. In the original analysis: TCR identification, UMI-based error correction and CDR3 extraction were performed with Decombinator tools. Expanded TCRs were defined as those above a frequency of 2 per 1,000, corresponding to the top 1% of the tumor frequency distribution. Rényi diversity was computed with the R vegan package after subsampling each repertoire 100 times to 5,000 TCRs. CDR3 similarity networks were built from amino acid triplet string-kernel similarity, with CDR3s being connected when pairwise similarity was above 0.82. Using fastp trimming at Q25 and MiXCR clonotype assembly, TCRdb reanalyzed the public sequencing data and kept in-frame beta chains. Each entry merges the rows of one CDR3 protein and shows their most common DNA and genes. TCRdb's processing, not the study's, gives the V and J calls here. The sample profile shows about 25,000 distinct CDR3 sequences; 6.5% to 8% of them were found once. Of the sample, 13% to 15% is held by the ten largest clones.

The sequences come from PBMCs, collected at surgery. This clonotype was sampled from a male donor with early-stage non-small cell lung cancer. The chain is assembled from TRBV19 and TRBJ2-6, with the D gene too uncertain to name. The CDR3 here reads CASKVNSGANVLTF. The bases read TGTGCCAGTAAGGTTAACTCTGGGGCCAACGTCCTGACTTTC.